The rows below give T cell receptor beta chains drawn from one sample of a study of response to subunit inactivated influenza vaccine. TCRdb reprocessed the RT-PCR reads via MiXCR and lists one record per CDR3 protein. The sample includes about half a million distinct CDR3 sequences, roughly 8.2% seen only once; the top ten take over 10%. The sample consisted of PBMCs from blood, taken around 25 months after vaccination. All receptors derive from a man between 45 and 75 years old who received an inactivated influenza vaccine. The CDR3 runs from the conserved cysteine through the conserved F or W. Each record gives: CDR3 protein, CDR3 DNA, clone size, D gene, CDR3 length, V gene, J gene. D genes are given only for firm matches. Size is omitted from some rows. Given values are once, few, many or a class for expanded clones.

CDR3aa: CSATGGRADNEQFF
CDR3nt: TGCAGTGCTACGGGCGGGAGGGCAGACAATGAGCAGTTCTTC
abundance: -
d_gene: TRBD2
len: 14
v_gene: TRBV20-1
j_gene: TRBJ2-1

CDR3aa: CSVPGHRNYGYTF
CDR3nt: TGCAGCGTTCCGGGACACCGTAACTATGGCTACACCTTC
abundance: -
d_gene: -
len: 13
v_gene: TRBV29-1
j_gene: TRBJ1-2

CDR3aa: CSAKSSYNSPLHF
CDR3nt: TGCAGTGCTAAGAGCTCCTATAATTCACCCCTCCACTTT
abundance: few
d_gene: -
len: 13
v_gene: TRBV20-1
j_gene: TRBJ1-6

CDR3aa: CASSQVPGVGETQYF
CDR3nt: TGCGCCAGCAGCCAAGTTCCAGGGGTCGGGGAGACCCAGTACTTC
abundance: few
d_gene: -
len: 15
v_gene: TRBV4-1
j_gene: TRBJ2-5

CDR3aa: CASSPQGLNTGELFF
CDR3nt: TGTGCCAGCAGCCCACAGGGGCTGAACACCGGGGAGCTGTTTTTT
abundance: few
d_gene: TRBD1
len: 15
v_gene: TRBV3-1
j_gene: TRBJ2-2

CDR3aa: CSARDPAGNTYEQYF
CDR3nt: TGCAGTGCTAGGGACCCAGCGGGGAACACCTACGAGCAGTACTTC
abundance: -
d_gene: TRBD2
len: 15
v_gene: TRBV20-1
j_gene: TRBJ2-7

CDR3aa: CASNPTGHTEAFF
CDR3nt: TGCGCCAGCAACCCGACAGGACACACTGAAGCTTTCTTT
abundance: -
d_gene: -
len: 13
v_gene: TRBV10-2
j_gene: TRBJ1-1

CDR3aa: CATTGQTTGELFF
CDR3nt: TGTGCCACCACAGGACAGACAACCGGGGAGCTGTTTTTT
abundance: -
d_gene: -
len: 13
v_gene: TRBV24-1
j_gene: TRBJ2-2

CDR3aa: CAISGIQARETQYF
CDR3nt: TGTGCCATCAGTGGTATACAGGCTAGGGAGACCCAGTACTTC
abundance: many
d_gene: -
len: 14
v_gene: TRBV10-3
j_gene: TRBJ2-5

CDR3aa: CASSLVSGGGSYEQYF
CDR3nt: TGTGCCAGCAGCTTAGTTTCCGGTGGGGGCTCCTACGAGCAGTACTTC
abundance: many
d_gene: -
len: 16
v_gene: TRBV7-2
j_gene: TRBJ2-7

CDR3aa: CAGTVGDPGYNEQFF
CDR3nt: TGTGCCGGCACGGTGGGGGACCCCGGTTACAATGAGCAGTTCTTC
abundance: -
d_gene: -
len: 15
v_gene: TRBV2
j_gene: TRBJ2-1

CDR3aa: CASSESRGLSYEQYF
CDR3nt: TGTGCCAGCAGTGAGTCGAGGGGGCTGTCCTACGAGCAGTACTTC
abundance: few
d_gene: TRBD1
len: 15
v_gene: TRBV25-1
j_gene: TRBJ2-7

CDR3aa: CATRAENTGELFF
CDR3nt: TGTGCCACTAGGGCAGAGAACACCGGGGAGCTGTTTTTT
abundance: many
d_gene: -
len: 13
v_gene: TRBV19
j_gene: TRBJ2-2

CDR3aa: CASSPDLAGATGELFF
CDR3nt: TGTGCCAGCAGCCCTGATCTAGCGGGGGCAACCGGGGAGCTGTTTTTT
abundance: -
d_gene: TRBD2
len: 16
v_gene: TRBV28
j_gene: TRBJ2-2

CDR3aa: CSAPDAGDLDYEQYF
CDR3nt: TGCAGTGCTCCCGATGCAGGGGACCTCGACTACGAGCAGTACTTC
abundance: -
d_gene: -
len: 15
v_gene: TRBV20-1
j_gene: TRBJ2-7

CDR3aa: CASSFSGTGRADTQYF
CDR3nt: TGTGCCAGCAGCTTCTCCGGGACAGGGAGGGCAGATACGCAGTATTTT
abundance: many
d_gene: TRBD1
len: 16
v_gene: TRBV7-9
j_gene: TRBJ2-3

CDR3aa: CASGITGNEQYF
CDR3nt: TGCGCCAGCGGCATAACAGGAAACGAGCAGTACTTC
abundance: few
d_gene: -
len: 12
v_gene: TRBV5-1
j_gene: TRBJ2-7

CDR3aa: CASSVGPAGGPLEQFF
CDR3nt: TGTGCCAGCAGCGTAGGCCCAGCGGGGGGGCCCCTAGAGCAGTTCTTC
abundance: few
d_gene: TRBD2
len: 16
v_gene: TRBV9
j_gene: TRBJ2-1

CDR3aa: CASSFSSGGGSNEQFF
CDR3nt: TGTGCCAGCAGTTTCTCAAGCGGAGGCGGTTCCAATGAGCAGTTCTTC
abundance: many
d_gene: -
len: 16
v_gene: TRBV28
j_gene: TRBJ2-1

CDR3aa: CASSSRGLSSYNEQFF
CDR3nt: TGCGCCAGCAGCTCAAGGGGGTTGAGCTCCTACAATGAGCAGTTCTTC
abundance: few
d_gene: -
len: 16
v_gene: TRBV5-1
j_gene: TRBJ2-1

CDR3aa: CASSDYRVRDTQYF
CDR3nt: TGTGCCAGCAGTGATTACAGGGTGAGGGATACGCAGTATTTT
abundance: few
d_gene: -
len: 14
v_gene: TRBV6-1
j_gene: TRBJ2-3

CDR3aa: CASTQRTGGNYGYTF
CDR3nt: TGTGCCAGCACCCAAAGAACAGGGGGAAACTATGGCTACACCTTC
abundance: few
d_gene: TRBD1
len: 15
v_gene: TRBV6-1
j_gene: TRBJ1-2

CDR3aa: CASSIDRKRYTEAFF
CDR3nt: TGTGCCAGTAGTATAGACAGAAAGCGGTACACTGAAGCTTTCTTT
abundance: few
d_gene: -
len: 15
v_gene: TRBV19
j_gene: TRBJ1-1

CDR3aa: CAISEGQSNEQYF
CDR3nt: TGTGCCATCAGTGAAGGACAGTCCAACGAGCAGTACTTC
abundance: many
d_gene: -
len: 13
v_gene: TRBV10-3
j_gene: TRBJ2-7

CDR3aa: CASSVDGTNHRYF
CDR3nt: TGCGCCAGCAGCGTAGACGGGACAAACCACCGGTACTTC
abundance: -
d_gene: -
len: 13
v_gene: TRBV5-1
j_gene: TRBJ2-7

CDR3aa: CSAIKRLGYNSPLHF
CDR3nt: TGCAGTGCAATCAAACGGTTGGGGTATAATTCACCCCTCCACTTT
abundance: few
d_gene: -
len: 15
v_gene: TRBV20-1
j_gene: TRBJ1-6

CDR3aa: CASSFSSPGELFF
CDR3nt: TGTGCCAGCAGCTTCTCCTCCCCCGGGGAGCTGTTTTTT
abundance: many
d_gene: -
len: 13
v_gene: TRBV5-6
j_gene: TRBJ2-2

CDR3aa: CASSLTLYSGGTQYF
CDR3nt: TGCGCCAGCAGCTTAACCCTTTACTCAGGCGGGACCCAGTACTTC
abundance: few
d_gene: -
len: 15
v_gene: TRBV5-1
j_gene: TRBJ2-5

CDR3aa: CASSFGITGPRNQPQHF
CDR3nt: TGTGCCAGCAGCTTCGGAATCACAGGGCCCCGCAATCAGCCCCAGCATTTT
abundance: few
d_gene: -
len: 17
v_gene: TRBV7-8
j_gene: TRBJ1-5

CDR3aa: CASSPRPRLAGAGTDTQYF
CDR3nt: TGTGCCAGCAGCCCCCGACCTCGACTAGCGGGAGCGGGCACAGATACGCAGTATTTT
abundance: -
d_gene: TRBD2
len: 19
v_gene: TRBV11-2
j_gene: TRBJ2-3

CDR3aa: CASRAARPSSGANVLTF
CDR3nt: TGTGCCAGCAGGGCAGCAAGACCAAGCTCTGGGGCCAACGTCCTGACTTTC
abundance: few
d_gene: -
len: 17
v_gene: TRBV6-2/TRBV6-3
j_gene: TRBJ2-6

CDR3aa: CASSKTGTPSQHF
CDR3nt: TGTGCCAGCAGTAAAACCGGGACACCCTCCCAGCATTTT
abundance: -
d_gene: -
len: 13
v_gene: TRBV6-1
j_gene: TRBJ1-5

CDR3aa: CASSEATGGYEQYF
CDR3nt: TGTGCCAGCAGTGAAGCGACAGGGGGCTACGAGCAGTACTTC
abundance: few
d_gene: TRBD1
len: 14
v_gene: TRBV6-1
j_gene: TRBJ2-7

CDR3aa: CASSPTGNGNQPQHF
CDR3nt: TGTGCCAGCAGTCCTACAGGGAACGGCAATCAGCCCCAGCATTTT
abundance: many
d_gene: -
len: 15
v_gene: TRBV12-3/TRBV12-4
j_gene: TRBJ1-5

CDR3aa: CASSPTGHGSYEQYF
CDR3nt: TGTGCCAGCAGCCCCACCGGACACGGTTCCTACGAGCAGTACTTC
abundance: few
d_gene: -
len: 15
v_gene: TRBV9
j_gene: TRBJ2-7

CDR3aa: CASSQGRGLTGELFF
CDR3nt: TGTGCCAGCAGCCAAGGCAGGGGGCTTACCGGGGAGCTGTTTTTT
abundance: -
d_gene: TRBD1
len: 15
v_gene: TRBV4-2
j_gene: TRBJ2-2

CDR3aa: CASLRGAPHTEAFF
CDR3nt: TGTGCCAGCCTCCGGGGGGCCCCGCACACTGAAGCTTTCTTT
abundance: -
d_gene: -
len: 14
v_gene: TRBV18
j_gene: TRBJ1-1

CDR3aa: CSVRTSGTNEQYF
CDR3nt: TGCAGCGTTAGAACTAGCGGAACAAACGAGCAGTACTTC
abundance: many
d_gene: TRBD2
len: 13
v_gene: TRBV29-1
j_gene: TRBJ2-7

CDR3aa: CSARDGTDPNEKLFF
CDR3nt: TGCAGTGCTAGAGACGGGACAGATCCAAATGAAAAACTGTTTTTT
abundance: few
d_gene: TRBD1
len: 15
v_gene: TRBV20-1
j_gene: TRBJ1-4

CDR3aa: CASSPRTAYNEQFF
CDR3nt: TGTGCCAGCAGTCCCCGGACGGCCTACAATGAGCAGTTCTTC
abundance: -
d_gene: -
len: 14
v_gene: TRBV12-3/TRBV12-4
j_gene: TRBJ2-1

CDR3aa: CATSDSSGGRSYEQYF
CDR3nt: TGTGCCACCAGTGATTCGAGCGGGGGACGTTCCTACGAGCAGTACTTC
abundance: -
d_gene: TRBD2
len: 16
v_gene: TRBV24-1
j_gene: TRBJ2-7

CDR3aa: CAISYTGVEAFF
CDR3nt: TGTGCCATCAGCTATACAGGGGTTGAAGCTTTCTTT
abundance: -
d_gene: TRBD1
len: 12
v_gene: TRBV10-3
j_gene: TRBJ1-1

CDR3aa: CASSLFDNEQFF
CDR3nt: TGCGCCAGCAGCTTGTTCGATAATGAGCAGTTCTTC
abundance: few
d_gene: -
len: 12
v_gene: TRBV5-1
j_gene: TRBJ2-1

CDR3aa: CASSPGTSGGLDTQYF
CDR3nt: TGTGCCAGCAGTCCCGGGACTAGCGGGGGGTTAGATACGCAGTATTTT
abundance: few
d_gene: TRBD2
len: 16
v_gene: TRBV12-3/TRBV12-4
j_gene: TRBJ2-3

CDR3aa: CASSYGLGGGNTIYF
CDR3nt: TGTGCCAGCAGTTACGGGTTAGGCGGAGGAAACACCATATATTTT
abundance: few
d_gene: -
len: 15
v_gene: TRBV27
j_gene: TRBJ1-3

CDR3aa: CSIGGASRSDTQYF
CDR3nt: TGCAGCATTGGGGGGGCTTCAAGGTCAGATACGCAGTATTTT
abundance: -
d_gene: -
len: 14
v_gene: TRBV29-1
j_gene: TRBJ2-3

CDR3aa: CASSPTSSGSAHEQYF
CDR3nt: TGTGCCAGCAGCCCGACCTCTAGCGGGAGCGCCCACGAGCAGTACTTC
abundance: -
d_gene: TRBD2
len: 16
v_gene: TRBV7-9
j_gene: TRBJ2-7

CDR3aa: CSARPTGERSPLHF
CDR3nt: TGCAGTGCTAGACCCACAGGGGAAAGGTCACCCCTCCACTTT
abundance: -
d_gene: TRBD1
len: 14
v_gene: TRBV20-1
j_gene: TRBJ1-6

CDR3aa: CASSHHFTGELFF
CDR3nt: TGTGCCAGCAGCCACCATTTCACCGGGGAGCTGTTTTTT
abundance: many
d_gene: -
len: 13
v_gene: TRBV14
j_gene: TRBJ2-2

CDR3aa: CASSLRGALIYNEQFF
CDR3nt: TGTGCCAGCAGCTTAAGGGGGGCCCTTATTTACAATGAGCAGTTCTTC
abundance: once
d_gene: -
len: 16
v_gene: TRBV11-2
j_gene: TRBJ2-1

CDR3aa: CASSLRPNTDTQYF
CDR3nt: TGTGCCAGCAGCTTAAGACCCAACACAGATACGCAGTATTTT
abundance: many
d_gene: -
len: 14
v_gene: TRBV11-2
j_gene: TRBJ2-3

CDR3aa: CASRLTSGPNEQFF
CDR3nt: TGCGCCAGCCGCCTGACTAGCGGGCCAAATGAGCAGTTCTTC
abundance: few
d_gene: TRBD2
len: 14
v_gene: TRBV5-1
j_gene: TRBJ2-1

CDR3aa: CAIGGSGSFTGELFF
CDR3nt: TGTGCCATCGGGGGTAGCGGGAGTTTCACCGGGGAGCTGTTTTTT
abundance: few
d_gene: TRBD2
len: 15
v_gene: TRBV10-3
j_gene: TRBJ2-2

CDR3aa: CASSPRLGVMEETQYF
CDR3nt: TGTGCCAGCAGCCCTAGACTAGGGGTCATGGAAGAGACCCAGTACTTC
abundance: many
d_gene: -
len: 16
v_gene: TRBV3-1
j_gene: TRBJ2-5

CDR3aa: CASSPSLGRFGGYTF
CDR3nt: TGTGCCAGCAGCCCATCCCTAGGAAGGTTTGGTGGCTACACCTTC
abundance: many
d_gene: -
len: 15
v_gene: TRBV9
j_gene: TRBJ1-2